Listed below are T cell receptor beta chains from one sample, sequenced in a study of blood T cell repertoires in COVID-19. Sequencing used immunoSEQ multiplex PCR; TCRdb keeps in-frame clones, though not all of them. The sample records about 130,000 clones, just over 75% being singletons. Material: peripheral blood. The receptors were sampled from a human donor in a cohort sampled during active COVID-19. CDR3s include the opening cysteine and the closing phenylalanine or tryptophan. A D gene is named only where the DNA matches it firmly. Not all rows give a size; the values are once, few, many and, for expanded clones, a class.

.	TRBV7-9	.	TRBJ2-7	TGTGCCAGCAGCTTTTGGACTGACAGGAGCGCCTACGAGCAGTACTTC	CASSFWTDRSAYEQYF
.	TRBV6-4	.	TRBJ2-1	TGTGCCAGCAGTGACCGGGTTGGGGGCGCGGAGTTCTTC	CASSDRVGGAEFF
.	TRBV3-1/TRBV3-2	.	TRBJ2-3	TGTGCCAGCAGCCTTGGAGGGGGCAACACAGATACGCAGTATTTT	CASSLGGGNTDTQYF
TRBD1	TRBV4-1	.	TRBJ1-2	TGCGCCAGCAGCCAAGTTCCCGACAGGGGGATCCAGGGGTATGGCTACACCTTC	CASSQVPDRGIQGYGYTF
.	TRBV27	few	TRBJ1-2	TGTGCCAGCAGAATCTCCCGGGGCAGGGGCCTTCCGAATGGCTACACCTTC	CASRISRGRGLPNGYTF
.	TRBV5-6	.	TRBJ2-1	TGTGCCAGCAGCTTAGAGCCCTACAATGAGCAGTTCTTC	CASSLEPYNEQFF
TRBD1	TRBV20-1	.	TRBJ1-2	TGCAGTACCGACAGGGGGCCTGGCTACACCTTC	CSTDRGPGYTF
TRBD1	TRBV19	.	TRBJ2-2	TGTGCCAGTAGTATCCAGGGGGCGCCCGGCGGGGAGCTGTTTTTT	CASSIQGAPGGELFF
TRBD1	TRBV9	.	TRBJ2-7	TGTGCCAGCAGCGTAGCTGGCCCAGGGGGCGCATACGAGCAGTACTTC	CASSVAGPGGAYEQYF
.	TRBV27	.	TRBJ2-7	TGTGCCAGCAGTTTTCTTCAAAGTCAGGCGTTCTACGAGCAGTACTTC	CASSFLQSQAFYEQYF
.	TRBV10-2	few	TRBJ1-5	TGCGCCAGCAGTGATGTACTATATAGCAATCAGCCCCAGCATTTT	CASSDVLYSNQPQHF
.	TRBV7-2	.	TRBJ2-7	TGTGCCACCGGGGGGCCCGGGGAGCAGTACTTC	CATGGPGEQYF
.	TRBV7-2	.	TRBJ1-2	TGTGCCAGCAGCCAATCTAAATTGCACGGCTACACCTTC	CASSQSKLHGYTF
TRBD1	TRBV7-8	.	TRBJ2-7	TGTGCCAGCAGCCTGGCGGGGACAGGAACCTACGAGCAGTACTTC	CASSLAGTGTYEQYF
TRBD1	TRBV10-3	.	TRBJ1-4	TGTGCCATCAGTGCGACAGGGGGTGAAAAACTGTTTTTT	CAISATGGEKLFF
TRBD2	TRBV28	.	TRBJ2-2	TGTGCCAGCAGCACCCTTTCACTAGCGGGGGTCACCGGGGAGCTGTTTTTT	CASSTLSLAGVTGELFF
.	TRBV12-3/TRBV12-4	.	TRBJ2-2	TGTGCCAGCAGTTTAAGCTCGGCCGGGGAGCTGTTTTTT	CASSLSSAGELFF
.	TRBV11-1	.	TRBJ2-7	TGTGCCAGCAGCCTTCTTACGGCCCGACGGGGAGTGGAGCAGTACTTC	CASSLLTARRGVEQYF
.	TRBV5-6	.	TRBJ2-3	TGTGCCAGCAGCTTGGCACGGTGGGGGCGTACAGATACGCAGTATTTT	CASSLARWGRTDTQYF
TRBD2	TRBV4-1	few	TRBJ2-5	TGCGCCAGCAACCTCCGGGGGGACCAAGAGACCCAGTACTTC	CASNLRGDQETQYF
.	TRBV27	.	TRBJ1-1	TGTGCCAGCTCAAGGGAGTGGATGAACACTGAAGCTTTCTTT	CASSREWMNTEAFF
.	TRBV7-8	once	TRBJ1-4	TGTGCCAGCAGCCCTGAGAGGGTAGGGGAAAAACTGTTTTTT	CASSPERVGEKLFF
.	TRBV5-4	.	TRBJ2-6	TGTGCCAGCAGCTTGGCGGGGGCCAACGTCCTGACTTTC	CASSLAGANVLTF
TRBD1	TRBV10-1	.	TRBJ2-7	TGCGCCAGCAGTGAACCGGGACAGGGAGTATACGAGCAGTACTTC	CASSEPGQGVYEQYF
TRBD1	TRBV6-5	.	TRBJ2-7	TGTGCCAGCAGCTACGGGACAGGCGCCTACGAGCAGTACTTC	CASSYGTGAYEQYF
.	TRBV19	.	TRBJ2-3	TGTGCCAGTAGTATCTCTAATACGCAGTATTTT	CASSISNTQYF
.	TRBV6-6	few	TRBJ1-6	TGTGCCAGCAGTTATAGAGCAGAGGCAAATTCACCCCTCCACTTT	CASSYRAEANSPLHF
.	TRBV9	.	TRBJ2-1	TGTGCCAGCAGCTTTGACGGGGGGCCCTCCTACAATGAGCAGTTCTTC	CASSFDGGPSYNEQFF
.	TRBV5-1	.	TRBJ1-5	TGCGCCAGCAGCTTGGGCCCTACGGAGGGTCCGACAATAGATAGCAATCAGCCCCAGCATTTT	CASSLGPTEGPTIDSNQPQHF
.	TRBV2	.	TRBJ2-7	TGTGCCAGCAGTGATCTCCAACGTGTGAGCTCCTACGAGCAGTACTTC	CASSDLQRVSSYEQYF
.	TRBV3-1/TRBV3-2	.	TRBJ2-2	TGTGCCACCAGCCATGGGGGCGGGGGAAGTACGGGGGAGCTGTTTTTT	CATSHGGGGSTGELFF
.	TRBV6-5	.	TRBJ2-7	TGTGCCAGCAGTTACAACAGCCATTTCGAGCAGTACTTC	CASSYNSHFEQYF
.	TRBV5-6	many	TRBJ1-5	TGTGCCAGCAGCTACGCAGAATCCGGGGCCCAGCATTTT	CASSYAESGAQHF
TRBD2	TRBV9	.	TRBJ2-5	TGTGCCAGCAGCGTAGGGACTAGCGGGGGGCAAGAGACCCAGTACTTC	CASSVGTSGGQETQYF
.	TRBV4-1	.	TRBJ2-1	TGCGCCAGCAGCCAAGTAGGGGTCAGCTACAATGAGCAGTTCTTC	CASSQVGVSYNEQFF
.	TRBV27	.	TRBJ2-3	TGTGCCAGCAGTCCCCTAGGCCCTCGGGATACGCAGTATTTT	CASSPLGPRDTQYF
TRBD1	TRBV5-1	few	TRBJ2-1	TGCGCCAGCAGTCTTGGACAGGGGGAACACAATGAGCAGTTCTTC	CASSLGQGEHNEQFF
.	TRBV7-9	.	TRBJ2-5	TGTGCCAGCAGCTTAATGGCAGGCTTAGAGACCCAGTACTTC	CASSLMAGLETQYF
.	TRBV5-1	.	TRBJ1-1	TGCGCCAGCAGCTTGGGAGAAGGGGCTAACACTGAAGCTTTCTTT	CASSLGEGANTEAFF
TRBD1	TRBV9	.	TRBJ2-1	TGTGCCAGCAGCGCGACAGGGGGCTCCTACAATGAGCAGTTCTTC	CASSATGGSYNEQFF
.	TRBV2	.	TRBJ2-1	TGTGCCAGCATAGGATTAGGGCCCCCGGGGAATGAGCAGTTCTTC	CASIGLGPPGNEQFF
.	TRBV6-5	.	TRBJ2-1	TGTGCCAGCAGCCACCGGGGCAATGAGCAGTTCTTC	CASSHRGNEQFF
.	TRBV14	.	TRBJ2-7	TGTGCCAGCAGCCAAGGCGGCGGCTCCTACGAGCAGTACTTC	CASSQGGGSYEQYF
.	TRBV5-7	.	TRBJ2-7	TGTGCCAGCAGCTTGGCCGGAGGGTTAACGTACGAGCAGTACTTC	CASSLAGGLTYEQYF
TRBD2	TRBV19	.	TRBJ2-2	TGTGCCAGTAGTAATAGAGGACTAGCGGGGCCCACCGGGGAGCTGTTTTTT	CASSNRGLAGPTGELFF
TRBD1	TRBV30	.	TRBJ2-2	TGTGCCTGGAGTGTCGGACAGGCGGTCGGGGAGCTGTTTTTT	CAWSVGQAVGELFF
TRBD2	TRBV5-1	.	TRBJ2-5	TGCGCCAGCAGCCGTGGACTAGCGGGGGGGCCGGAGACCCAGTACTTC	CASSRGLAGGPETQYF
.	TRBV28	.	TRBJ1-6	TGTGCCAGCAGTTCAGGACAGACCCCAAATTCACCCCTCCACTTT	CASSSGQTPNSPLHF
TRBD2	TRBV5-1	.	TRBJ2-1	TGCGCCAGCAGCTTGGAGCGGGGGGATTACAATGAGCAGTTCTTC	CASSLERGDYNEQFF
.	TRBV2	.	TRBJ1-5	TGTGCCAGCAGCGCCGACAGGATGGGTGGCAATCAGCCCCAGCATTTT	CASSADRMGGNQPQHF
.	TRBV5-1	.	TRBJ1-1	TGCGCCAGCAGCTTGGATGGGCCTCAAGCTTTCTTT	CASSLDGPQAFF
TRBD1	TRBV7-9	few	TRBJ2-2	TGTGCCAGCAGCACTTTTACAGGGGTCACCGGGGAGCTGTTTTTT	CASSTFTGVTGELFF